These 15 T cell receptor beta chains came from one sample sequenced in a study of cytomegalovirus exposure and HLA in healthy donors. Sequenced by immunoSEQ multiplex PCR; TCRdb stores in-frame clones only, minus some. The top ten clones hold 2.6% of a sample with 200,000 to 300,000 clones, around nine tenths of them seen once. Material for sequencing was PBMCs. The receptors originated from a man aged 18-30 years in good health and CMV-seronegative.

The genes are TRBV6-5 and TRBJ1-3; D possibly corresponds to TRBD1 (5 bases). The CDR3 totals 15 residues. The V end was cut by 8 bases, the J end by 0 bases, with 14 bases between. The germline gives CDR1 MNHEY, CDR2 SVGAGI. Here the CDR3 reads CASGGDQNSGNTIYF. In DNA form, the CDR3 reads TGTGCCAGCGGAGGGGACCAGAACTCTGGAAACACCATATATTTT.

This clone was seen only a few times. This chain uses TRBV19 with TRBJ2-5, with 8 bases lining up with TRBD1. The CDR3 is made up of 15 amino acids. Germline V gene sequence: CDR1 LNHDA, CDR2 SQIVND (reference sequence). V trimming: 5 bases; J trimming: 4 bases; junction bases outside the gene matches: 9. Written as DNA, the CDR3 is TGTGCCAGTAGTGAGACCGGGACAGGTGGAGAGACCCAGTACTTC. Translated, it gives CASSETGTGGETQYF.

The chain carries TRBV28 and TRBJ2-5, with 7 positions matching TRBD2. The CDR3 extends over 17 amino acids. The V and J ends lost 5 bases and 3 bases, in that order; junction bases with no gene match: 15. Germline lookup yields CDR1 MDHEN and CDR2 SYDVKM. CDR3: CASSPPLTGLPEETQYF. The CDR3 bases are TGTGCCAGCAGTCCCCCTCTGACGGGACTACCAGAAGAGACCCAGTACTTC.

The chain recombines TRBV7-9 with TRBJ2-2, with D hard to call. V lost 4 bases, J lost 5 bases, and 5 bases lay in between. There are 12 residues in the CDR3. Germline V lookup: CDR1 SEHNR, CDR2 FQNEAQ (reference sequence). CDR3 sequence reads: CASSSPTGELFF. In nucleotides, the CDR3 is TGTGCCAGCAGCTCCCCGACCGGGGAGCTGTTTTTT.

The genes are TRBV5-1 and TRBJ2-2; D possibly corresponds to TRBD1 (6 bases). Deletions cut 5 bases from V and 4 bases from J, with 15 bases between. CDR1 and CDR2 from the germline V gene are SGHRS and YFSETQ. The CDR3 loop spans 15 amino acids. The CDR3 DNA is TGCGCCAGCAGTCTACAGGGAATTATCACCGGGGAGCTGTTTTTT. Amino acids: CASSLQGIITGELFF.

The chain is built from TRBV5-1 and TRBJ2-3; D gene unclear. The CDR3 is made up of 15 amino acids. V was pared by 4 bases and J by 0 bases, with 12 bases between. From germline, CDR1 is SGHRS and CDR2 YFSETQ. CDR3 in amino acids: CASSPMSRSTDTQYF. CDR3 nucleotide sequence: TGCGCCAGCAGCCCAATGAGCCGAAGCACAGATACGCAGTATTTT. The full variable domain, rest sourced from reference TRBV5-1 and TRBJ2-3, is KAGVTQTPRYLIKTRGQQVTLSCSPISGHRSVSWYQQTPGQGLQFLFEYFSETQRNKGNFPGRFSGRQFSNSRSEMNVSTLELGDSALYLCASSPMSRSTDTQYFGPGTRLTVL.

The CDR3 sequence is CASASIRTGELFF. The CDR3 region has the DNA TGTGCCAGCGCTAGTATTCGGACCGGGGAGCTGTTTTTT. The chain uses TRBV4-2 and TRBJ2-2; D gene uncertain. Trimming cost V 8 bases and J 5 bases, with 12 bases left between them. The CDR3 loop spans 13 amino acids. Germline V gene data show CDR1 as LGHNA and CDR2 as YNFKEQ.

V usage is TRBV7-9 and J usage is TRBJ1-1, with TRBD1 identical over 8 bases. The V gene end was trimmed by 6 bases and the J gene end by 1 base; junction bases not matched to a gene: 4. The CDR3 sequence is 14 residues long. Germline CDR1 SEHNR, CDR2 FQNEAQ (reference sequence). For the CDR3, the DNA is TGTGCCAGCAGTAGAACAGGGGGGAACACTGAAGCTTTCTTT. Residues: CASSRTGGNTEAFF.

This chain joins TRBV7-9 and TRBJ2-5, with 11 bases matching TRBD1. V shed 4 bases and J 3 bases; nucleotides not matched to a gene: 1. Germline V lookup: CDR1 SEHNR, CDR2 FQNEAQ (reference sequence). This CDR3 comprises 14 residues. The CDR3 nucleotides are TGTGCCAGCAGCTGGACAGGGGGCGAAGAGACCCAGTACTTC. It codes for CASSWTGGEETQYF.

CDR3 nucleotides: TGTGCCAGCAGTTTACCCCTCAGGTTCCGGGGGGGGACCAAGGAGCAGTACTTC. This gives the protein CASSLPLRFRGGTKEQYF. The chain carries TRBV27 and TRBJ2-7; TRBD2 matches at 8 bases. This CDR3 comprises 18 residues. The germline V gene has CDR1 MNHEY and CDR2 SMNVEV (reference sequence). V shed 2 bases, J shed 7 bases, and the junction held 19 bases outside the gene matches.

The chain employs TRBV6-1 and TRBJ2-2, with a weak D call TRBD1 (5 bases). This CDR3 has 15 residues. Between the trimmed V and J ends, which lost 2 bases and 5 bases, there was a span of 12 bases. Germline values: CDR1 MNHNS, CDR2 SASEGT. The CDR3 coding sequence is TGTGCCAGCAGTGAACTGAGACAGTCAACCGGGGAGCTGTTTTTT. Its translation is CASSELRQSTGELFF.

CDR3 region: CASSVRTGASPLHF. The CDR3 DNA is TGTGCCAGCAGCGTCCGGACAGGGGCCTCACCCCTCCACTTT. This chain uses TRBV9 with TRBJ1-6, with TRBD1 identical over 9 bases. Germline V gene data show CDR1 as SGDLS and CDR2 as YYNGEE. Germline trimming cut 2 bases from V and 10 bases from J; bases unmatched to any gene: 4. The CDR3 is made up of 14 amino acids.

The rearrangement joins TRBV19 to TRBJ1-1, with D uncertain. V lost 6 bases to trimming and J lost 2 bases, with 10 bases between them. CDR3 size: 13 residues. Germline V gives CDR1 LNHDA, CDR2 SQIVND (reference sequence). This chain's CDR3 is CASRERTNTEAFF. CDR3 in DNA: TGTGCCAGTAGAGAGAGGACTAACACTGAAGCTTTCTTT.

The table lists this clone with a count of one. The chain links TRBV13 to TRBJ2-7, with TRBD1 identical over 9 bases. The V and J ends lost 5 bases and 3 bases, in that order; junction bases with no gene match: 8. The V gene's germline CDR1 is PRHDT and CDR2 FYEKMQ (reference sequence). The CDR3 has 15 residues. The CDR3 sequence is CASSGDRDRVYEQYF. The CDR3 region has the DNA TGTGCCAGCAGCGGAGACCGGGACAGGGTCTACGAGCAGTACTTC.

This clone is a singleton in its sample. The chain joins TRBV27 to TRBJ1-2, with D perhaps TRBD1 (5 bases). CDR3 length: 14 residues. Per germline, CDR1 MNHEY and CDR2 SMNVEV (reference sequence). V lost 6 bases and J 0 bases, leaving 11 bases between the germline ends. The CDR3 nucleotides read TGTGCCAGCAGGCCCAGGGCAGCTAACTATGGCTACACCTTC. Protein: CASRPRAANYGYTF.